This TCR beta chain came from a study of cytomegalovirus exposure and HLA in healthy donors. Study-level information: About 85 million unique TCR sequences came from HLA-typed donors in an early release. For the approximately 360 genotyped donors, roughly 81% fell within the Caucasian-associated ancestry cluster. General study findings and limits: Links to common viral pathogens appeared, in a later analysis, for several of the most significant clusters. An analysis done earlier found most TCR beta V segments productive about 90% or about 30% of the time.

Germline-derived CDR1 and CDR2 are MNHNS and SASEGT. The CDR3 runs to 15 residues. The V gene end was trimmed by 0 bases and the J gene end by 10 bases; junction bases not matched to a gene: 8. The PCR was carried out with 60 Vbeta primers and 13 Jbeta primers. Measured with immunoSEQ multiplex PCR; TCRdb has only the in-frame clones, and not every one. The data show 95,000 to 100,000 clones, with roughly 70% seen just once and more than 9% held by the top ten. As for this clone: The antigen is unknown.

Material: PBMCs. The source is a man in his fifties or sixties in good health and CMV-seronegative. The chain recombines TRBV6-1 with TRBJ1-5, with 8 bases aligning to TRBD1. The CDR3 DNA is TGTGCCAGCAGTGAAGCGAGACAGGGGAGTCATCCCCAGCATTTT. Its protein is CASSEARQGSHPQHF.